The 31 T cell receptor beta chains in this list originate from one sample, sequenced in a study of cytomegalovirus exposure and HLA in healthy donors. With 60 Vbeta and 13 Jbeta primers, the PCR was carried out. TCRdb keeps only in-frame clones here, not all; method: immunoSEQ multiplex PCR. The profile shows about 95,000 clones, around 71% of them singletons. Sequencing input: PBMCs. These receptors originate from a man in his 60s in good health and CMV-seronegative.

The CDR3 coding sequence is TGTGCCAGAAGCGCCACACGTAGGGGCCTTGGCTCCTATAATTCACCCCTCCACTTT. Its translation: CARSATRRGLGSYNSPLHF. V and J are TRBV5-3 and TRBJ1-6; TRBD1 might be the D (5 bases). TRBV5-3 is placed among ORFs of uncertain function. CDR3 length: 19 residues. Trimming shortened V by 4 bases and J by 0 bases, and 20 bases separated the two germline ends.

This chain links TRBV2 with TRBJ2-2; 9 nucleotides align to TRBD1. CDR3 length equals 15 residues. The germline V gene encodes CDR1 SNHLY and CDR2 FYNNEI. With 5 bases clipped from V and 7 bases from J, the junction kept 8 bases outside the gene matches. Here the CDR3 reads CASSTRDRANGELFF. CDR3 coding DNA: TGTGCCAGCAGTACTAGGGACAGGGCAAACGGGGAGCTGTTTTTT.

J is TRBJ1-2 and V is TRBV28; D gene uncertain. Per the germline V gene, CDR1 is MDHEN and CDR2 is SYDVKM. V was cut by 1 base and J by 9 bases, with 15 bases left in between. CDR3 length: 14 residues. CDR3 bases: TGTGCCAGCAGTTTATTCGCCACTCCACCCCGCTACACCTTC. Translating it yields CASSLFATPPRYTF.

The gene calls are TRBV7-8 and TRBJ2-7; TRBD1 matches 9 bases. Trimming took 3 bases from V and 4 from J; bases not matched to a gene: 7. The CDR3 has 15 residues. Germline CDR1 and CDR2: SGHVS and FQNEAQ. DNA of the CDR3: TGTGCCAGCAGCTTCGGACAGGGGTCTTATTACGAGCAGTACTTC. The encoded protein is CASSFGQGSYYEQYF.

There are a few counts of this clone. CDR3 residues: CASSFGGAYNEQFF. DNA of the CDR3: TGTGCCAGCAGCTTCGGGGGAGCCTACAATGAGCAGTTCTTC. The chain has TRBV7-9 and TRBJ2-1; a possible D gene is TRBD2 (6 bases). Per germline, CDR1 SEHNR and CDR2 FQNEAQ (reference sequence). V lost 3 bases and J 2 bases, leaving 8 bases between the germline ends. This CDR3 spans 14 amino acids.

The gene calls are TRBV5-5 and TRBJ1-5, with 8 bases lining up with TRBD1. This CDR3 spans 16 amino acids. Germline lookup yields CDR1 SGHKS and CDR2 YYEKEE (reference sequence). The ends lost 4 bases at V and 4 bases at J; junction bases unmatched: 10. The CDR3 nucleotides are TGTGCCAGCAGCAGTTCAGGGGGCAAGGGGAATCAGCCCCAGCATTTT. As protein: CASSSSGGKGNQPQHF.

The chain recombines TRBV2 with TRBJ2-7, with D unclear. V lost 2 bases, J lost 0 bases, and 11 bases lay in between. In germline, CDR1 is SNHLY, CDR2 FYNNEI. This CDR3 has 15 amino acids. CDR3 DNA sequence: TGTGCCAGCAGTGAACCGGGTGCGTACTCCTACGAGCAGTACTTC. Its translation is CASSEPGAYSYEQYF.

The chain is built from TRBV5-6 and TRBJ2-7; D not resolved. Per germline, CDR1 SGHDT and CDR2 YYEEEE. There are 13 residues in the CDR3. V lost 3 bases to trimming and J lost 1 base, with 8 bases between them. The DNA for the CDR3 is TGTGCCAGCAGCTCTCCGGTGTCCTACGAGCAGTACTTC. It encodes CASSSPVSYEQYF.

V usage is TRBV30 and J usage is TRBJ2-2, with D perhaps TRBD2 (7 bases). V lost 5 bases, J lost 4 bases, and 11 bases lay in between. The germline V gene has CDR1 GTSNPN and CDR2 SVGIG (reference sequence). There are 13 residues in the CDR3. As DNA, the CDR3 is TGTGCCTGGGGGGGGGCAGGCACCGGGGAGCTGTTTTTT. Encoded protein: CAWGGAGTGELFF.

This chain's CDR3 is CASSDRDPYNSPLHF. DNA of the CDR3: TGTGCCAGCAGTGACAGGGACCCCTATAATTCACCCCTCCACTTT. The J gene is TRBJ1-6, the V gene TRBV27; the match to TRBD1 covers 7 bases. This CDR3 contains 15 residues. Germline values: CDR1 MNHEY, CDR2 SMNVEV (reference sequence). V lost 5 bases to trimming and J lost 2 bases; unmatched junction nucleotides: 3.

The chain joins TRBV6-1 to TRBJ1-4, with D uncertain. Trimming removed 3 bases at V and 13 bases at J, with 15 bases between. The CDR3 is made up of 13 amino acids. Germline CDR1 and CDR2: MNHNS and SASEGT. CDR3 region: CASSDADGLSLFF. The CDR3, as DNA: TGTGCCAGCAGTGACGCGGACGGACTGTCACTGTTTTTT.

The chain has TRBV5-5 and TRBJ1-2; 9 nucleotides line up with TRBD1. The CDR3 is 15 amino acids. Germline V CDR1 and CDR2: SGHKS, YYEKEE (reference sequence). Trimming cost V 0 bases and J 7 bases; bases outside gene matches: 7. The CDR3 coding sequence is TGTGCCAGCAGCTTGGATCGACAGGGGGTACGTGGCTACACCTTC. Its protein is CASSLDRQGVRGYTF.

The V call is TRBV7-9, the J call TRBJ2-5; D possibly corresponds to TRBD2 (5 bases). Trimming took 3 bases from V and 5 from J, leaving 19 bases between them. The CDR3 contains 16 residues. Germline V CDR1 and CDR2: SEHNR, FQNEAQ (reference sequence). This CDR3 reads CASSFLGGGRVETQYF. CDR3 bases: TGTGCCAGCAGCTTTCTCGGAGGAGGTAGGGTGGAGACCCAGTACTTC.

The chain couples TRBV18 to TRBJ2-5; 7 bases match TRBD1. The germline V gene has CDR1 KGHSH and CDR2 LQKENI. This CDR3 contains 14 residues. The junction had 5 bases not matched to a gene; V was cut back by 2 bases and J by 5 bases. The CDR3 sequence is CASSPGRGSETQYF. Here the CDR3 DNA reads TGTGCCAGCTCACCAGGCAGGGGGTCCGAGACCCAGTACTTC.

Remarks on this clone: At one of its ends the junction is not consistent with the germline gene, which may arise from a read error. The rearrangement joins TRBV7-7 to TRBJ2-1, with 13 bases matching TRBD2. The germline V gene has CDR1 SSHAT and CDR2 FNYEAQ (reference sequence). The CDR3 is 15 residues long. The CDR3 loop reads CASSPGTSGDNEQFF. The CDR3 DNA is TGTGCTAGCAGCCCCGGGACTAGCGGGGACAATGAGCAGTTCTTC.

With regard to this clone: At one end, the junction sequence differs from germline, possibly due to a read error. This chain joins TRBV7-7 and TRBJ1-6; no definite D call. CDR1 SSHAT and CDR2 FNYEAQ come from the germline V gene (reference sequence). CDR3 length: 12 amino acids. The CDR3 coding sequence is TGTGCTAGCAGCTTAGGTAGTTCACCCCTCCACTTT. As protein: CASSLGSSPLHF.

The chain is built from TRBV14 and TRBJ2-2; D is uncertain. CDR3 length: 13 residues. Trimming removed 1 base from V and 8 bases from J, with 8 bases in between. Germline values: CDR1 SGHDN, CDR2 FVKESK. This CDR3 is CASSQVIVGELFF. CDR3 DNA: TGTGCCAGCAGCCAAGTAATAGTTGGGGAGCTGTTTTTT.

This clone was observed a few times. The chain combines TRBV11-2 with TRBJ1-1, with 9 nucleotides matching TRBD1. Germline CDR1 SGHAT, CDR2 FQNNGV. Losses at the gene ends were 5 bases for V and 1 base for J; bases not matched to a gene: 5. The CDR3 is 15 residues long. In DNA form, the CDR3 reads TGTGCCAGCAGCATGTACAGGGGGCAGAACACTGAAGCTTTCTTT. This gives the protein CASSMYRGQNTEAFF.

The rearrangement links TRBV2 to TRBJ1-1, with D perhaps TRBD1 (5 bases). Germline CDR1 reads SNHLY; CDR2 reads FYNNEI. The germline V and J ends were trimmed by 0 bases and 5 bases, with 16 bases remaining between them. The CDR3 extends over 16 amino acids. Here the CDR3 DNA reads TGTGCCAGCAGTGAAGCGTCAAGGGGTGACGGGACTGAAGCTTTCTTT. Amino acid sequence: CASSEASRGDGTEAFF.

This chain joins TRBV7-7 and TRBJ2-7; 8 bases match TRBD2. Germline-derived CDR1 and CDR2 are SSHAT and FNYEAQ (reference sequence). CDR3 length equals 14 residues. With 5 bases clipped from V and 6 bases from J, the junction kept 9 bases outside the gene matches. The CDR3 loop reads CASSPGGGQREQYF. Here the CDR3 DNA reads TGTGCCAGCAGCCCCGGGGGGGGGCAACGCGAGCAGTACTTC.

This sequence joins TRBV30 and TRBJ1-4, with TRBD1 identical over 7 bases. The CDR3 extends over 14 amino acids. The V gene's germline CDR1 is GTSNPN and CDR2 SVGIG (reference sequence). The trim removed 5 bases at V and 3 bases at J, leaving 6 bases unmatched. CDR3 bases: TGTGCCTGGTCGGAGGGACAGCCTAATGAAAAACTGTTTTTT. It yields the protein CAWSEGQPNEKLFF.

This sequence joins TRBV28 and TRBJ1-1; the D gene is possibly TRBD1 (6 bases). Trimming took off 5 bases at V and 11 bases at J, with 18 bases between the two ends. The CDR3 is made up of 13 amino acids. The germline gives CDR1 MDHEN, CDR2 SYDVKM. The CDR3 DNA follows: TGTGCCAGCAGTCAGGGACAATCCTCCAGGGCTTTCTTT. Amino acids: CASSQGQSSRAFF.

This sequence joins TRBV28 and TRBJ2-7, with 8 bases that match TRBD1. Germline CDR1 and CDR2: MDHEN and SYDVKM. This CDR3 is built from 15 residues. The trim removed 6 bases at V and 7 bases at J, leaving 14 bases unmatched. CDR3 residues: CASSHSFRGQGEQYF. CDR3 nucleotides: TGTGCCAGCAGCCATTCGTTCAGGGGGCAAGGGGAGCAGTACTTC.

To note about this clone: This same CDR3 is encoded by further DNA sequences in the sample. The genes are TRBV18 and TRBJ1-2; TRBD1 matches 9 bases. This CDR3 has 14 residues. Germline CDR1 and CDR2: KGHSH and LQKENI. V dropped 2 bases and J dropped 6; count of bases not matched to a gene: 4. The CDR3 reads CASSPRTGEDGYTF. Here the CDR3 DNA reads TGTGCCAGCTCACCAAGGACAGGGGAGGATGGCTACACCTTC.

V gene TRBV9 combines with J gene TRBJ1-2; the D is unclear. This CDR3 region has 16 residues. Germline lookup yields CDR1 SGDLS and CDR2 YYNGEE. V was clipped by 4 bases and J by 2 bases, with 18 bases between them. CDR3 nucleotide sequence: TGTGCCAGCAGCCCACACAGCGCGGGCTTCAACTATGGCTACACCTTC. It encodes CASSPHSAGFNYGYTF.

The count of this clone is one. This chain joins TRBV5-6 and TRBJ2-7; D might be TRBD2 (6 bases). Trimming removed 4 bases at V and 2 bases at J, with 16 bases between. This CDR3 has 15 amino acids. Looked up from germline, CDR1 is SGHDT and CDR2 is YYEEEE. CDR3 coding DNA: TGTGCCAGCAGCCCCACGGTGGGGGAGGCCTACGAGCAGTACTTC. It translates to CASSPTVGEAYEQYF.

The chain recombines TRBV2 with TRBJ1-2; perhaps TRBD1 as D (6 bases). Trimming shortened V by 0 bases and J by 4 bases, and 9 bases separated the two germline ends. The germline CDR1 and CDR2 sequences are SNHLY and FYNNEI. The CDR3 is 14 amino acids. Written as DNA, the CDR3 is TGTGCCAGCAGTGAAGCTGGGGGCAGCTATGGCTACACCTTC. This gives the protein CASSEAGGSYGYTF.

V usage is TRBV7-9 and J usage is TRBJ2-5, with 15 bases aligning to TRBD2. Looked up from germline, CDR1 is SEHNR and CDR2 is FQNEAQ (reference sequence). The CDR3 length is 13 residues. V shed 10 bases and J 5 bases; nucleotides not matched to a gene: 2. Written as DNA, the CDR3 is TGTGCCACCGGGACTAGCGGGGGGGAGACCCAGTACTTC. The encoded protein is CATGTSGGETQYF.

The chain has TRBV5-1 and TRBJ1-2; 8 bases fit TRBD1. This CDR3 region has 13 residues. Germline assignment: CDR1 SGHRS and CDR2 YFSETQ. V shed 3 bases, J shed 2 bases, and the junction held 0 bases outside the gene matches. In DNA, the CDR3 is TGCGCCAGCAGCTGGACAGGGAACTATGGCTACACCTTC. Translating it yields CASSWTGNYGYTF.

This clone was seen a handful of times. The chain links TRBV19 to TRBJ2-1; a possible D gene is TRBD2 (6 bases). The CDR3 covers 12 residues. Trimming pared 5 bases from V and 10 bases from J, leaving 12 bases between. CDR1 and CDR2 (germline): LNHDA, SQIVND (reference sequence). CDR3 sequence: CASSSRLGEQFF. DNA for the CDR3: TGTGCCAGTAGTTCCCGACTAGGCGAGCAGTTCTTC.

The CDR3 DNA reads TGTGCCAGCAGCAGACAGGGCGGAAGGGAGACCCAGTACTTC. As protein: CASSRQGGRETQYF. The rearrangement links TRBV2 to TRBJ2-5, with 7 bases aligning to TRBD1. Germline V lookup: CDR1 SNHLY, CDR2 FYNNEI. V lost 6 bases to trimming and J lost 5 bases; unmatched junction nucleotides: 9. The CDR3 is 14 residues long.